Reported below is one T cell receptor beta chain. Germline V gives CDR1 LGHNA, CDR2 YSLEER. This CDR3 spans 13 amino acids. V was cut by 0 bases and J by 0 bases, with 2 bases left in between. The sample is drawn from a study of sequential checkpoint blockade in melanoma. As for the study in general: Patients were randomized 1:1 to nivolumab-then-ipilimumab or ipilimumab-then-nivolumab first-line.

The treatment denotes: randomized to nivolumab then ipilimumab (arm A) or the reverse (arm B). Live CD3+CD8+ CD19− CD56− cells were sorted from PBMCs. TCRdb's copy holds only in-frame clones and misses some; the assay was immunoSEQ multiplex PCR. This sample has approximately 12,000 clones, with around 85% found just once. The sequencing here drew on CD8+ T cells sorted from blood (inferred from file names), taken from a patient given nivolumab and ipilimumab in sequence. This sequence originates from a human donor with melanoma. The chain combines TRBV4-3 with TRBJ1-1; unclear D gene. The CDR3 DNA sequence: TGCGCCAGCAGCCAAGACTTGAACACTGAAGCTTTCTTT. Translation: CASSQDLNTEAFF.